This TCR beta chain was sequenced during a study of blood T cell repertoires in COVID-19. Which cohort a participant joined came from the clinical history participants gave. Symptom resolution, clearance, or two negative PCRs marked donors in Cohort 3 as recovered. Original processing notes: The authors estimated nucleated cell counts from reference gene primer amplification. Sequencing was performed with immunoSEQ multiplex PCR; in TCRdb, only in-frame clones are kept and a portion is missing. The DNA gave D and trimming, while V, J and clone size come from that table. The repertoire includes almost 500,000 clones, approximately 90% of them detected once, and around 7.9% sits in the top ten. The germline V gene encodes CDR1 LNHNV and CDR2 YYDKDF (reference sequence). Trimming shortened V by 1 base and J by 2 bases, and 11 bases separated the two germline ends. The CDR3 runs 15 residues.

Material: PBMCs or T cells enriched from blood (not recorded which). This chain uses TRBV15 with TRBJ1-2, with D maybe TRBD1 (6 bases). This TCR derives from a woman aged 55-70 years who had recovered from COVID-19. The CDR3 sequence: CATSRVLGANYGYTF. The DNA of the CDR3 is TGTGCCACCAGCAGAGTCCTGGGGGCGAACTATGGCTACACCTTC. Full variable domain (rest looked up from reference TRBV15 and TRBJ1-2): DAMVIQNPRYQVTQFGKPVTLSCSQTLNHNVMYWYQQKSSQAPKLLFHYYDKDFNNEADTPDNFQSRRPNTSFCFLDIRSPGLGDTAMYLCATSRVLGANYGYTFGSGTRLTVV.